This T cell receptor (beta chain) appears in the sequencing data of a study of T cells in Graves' hyperthyroidism and ophthalmopathy. This clonotype was observed at least ten times. The antigen remains unidentified. What was amplified from RNA transcripts were TCR beta CDR3 regions. When the TCR CDR3 underwent first-round RT-PCR, the HTBI primer set was used. From the multiplex PCR reads, TCRdb called clonotypes with MiXCR, one entry per CDR3 protein. The data show 300,000 to 450,000 distinct CDR3 sequences, 15% to 20% seen once. CDR3 length: 13 residues. V lost 2 bases and J 1 base, leaving 6 bases between the germline ends. The study's findings and limits: Progression to ophthalmopathy was predicted a median of roughly 6.6 months early. Researchers found most expanded thyroid clonotypes above 0.001 in blood as well.

V is TRBV12-3 or TRBV12-4 and J is TRBJ2-7, with D unclear. The sequence was obtained from a woman in her forties with Graves' ophthalmopathy. Sequenced sample: blood. The CDR3 loop is CASSLTGSYEQYF. The CDR3 nucleotides read TGTGCCAGCAGTTTAACCGGTTCCTACGAGCAGTACTTC.